The sample holds many counts of the clone carrying this TCR beta chain. The antigen remains undetermined. This CDR3 is 14 amino acids long. Germline CDR1 reads SGHKS; CDR2 reads YYEKEE (reference sequence). V dropped 2 bases and J dropped 0 bases, with 6 bases sitting between them. Time point indicated: newly diagnosed GD, antithyroid drugs for less than 3 months. Making the TCR library involved RNA that had been extracted from PBMCs. Blood from the periphery, nine milliliters in all, was drawn into EDTA tubes. Investigators prepared the TCR beta libraries by applying iRepertoire HTBI primers and Arm-PCR of CDR3 regions. TCRdb re-derived calls from the multiplex PCR reads in MiXCR, one entry per CDR3 protein. The sample lists about 350,000 distinct CDR3 sequences, 15% to 20% occurring once. The data were taken from a study of regulatory T cells in long-lasting Graves disease. Study results and caveats: TCR diversity was lower in persistent than newly diagnosed Graves' disease.

Another study also made use of these data, one on T cells in Graves' hyperthyroidism and ophthalmopathy.

This receptor was obtained from a woman under 30 with Graves disease. Specimen: peripheral blood mononuclear cells (PBMCs), collected at new diagnosis, from a patient treated with antithyroid drugs. This chain uses TRBV5-5 with TRBJ1-3; no clear D. This CDR3 is CASSFADSGNTIYF. The CDR3 region has the DNA TGTGCCAGCAGCTTCGCCGACTCTGGAAACACCATATATTTT.